The rows below give T cell receptor beta chains drawn from one sample of a study of cytomegalovirus exposure and HLA in healthy donors. TCRdb keeps only in-frame clones here, not all; method: immunoSEQ multiplex PCR. The table lists 150,000 to 200,000 clones, 77% of them singletons. The sequencing input was PBMCs. These receptors were collected from a man between 18 and 35 years old in good health and CMV-seronegative. The CDR3 runs from the conserved cysteine through the conserved F or W. D genes are given only for firm matches. Not every row has a clone size; where given, it reads once, few, many or a size class.

V	D	size	J	CDR3	DNA
TRBV28	TRBD2	few	TRBJ2-3	CASSLSGASTDTQYF	TGTGCCAGCAGTCTTAGCGGGGCCAGCACAGATACGCAGTATTTT
TRBV4-1	NA	NA	TRBJ2-7	CASNKPGQDYEQYF	TGCGCCAGCAATAAACCGGGACAAGACTACGAGCAGTACTTC
TRBV27	NA	NA	TRBJ1-1	CASFGQGNTEAFF	TGTGCCAGCTTCGGGCAGGGAAACACTGAAGCTTTCTTT
TRBV10-1	NA	NA	TRBJ2-5	CASGGRTQSLTGYF	TGCGCCAGCGGCGGCCGGACTCAATCTCTCACGGGGTACTTC
TRBV6-1	TRBD2	NA	TRBJ2-5	CASSDTLALDF	TGTGCCAGCAGCGACACACTAGCGTTGGACTTC
TRBV27	TRBD2	NA	TRBJ2-3	CASSPPGLAVSSTDTQYF	TGTGCCAGCAGTCCCCCGGGACTAGCGGTATCTAGCACAGATACGCAGTATTTT
TRBV19	TRBD1	NA	TRBJ1-1	CASSPDRGPEAFF	TGTGCCAGTAGTCCAGACAGGGGTCCTGAAGCTTTCTTT
TRBV29-1	NA	NA	TRBJ1-1	CSVDGFGGLNTEAFF	TGCAGCGTTGATGGGTTTGGGGGCCTGAACACTGAAGCTTTCTTT
TRBV20-1	NA	NA	TRBJ1-2	CSAQGSHGYTF	TGCAGTGCTCAGGGGAGCCATGGCTACACCTTC
TRBV4-2	TRBD2	NA	TRBJ2-7	CASSQRAGGPPYEQYF	TGTGCCAGCAGCCAAAGAGCGGGGGGGCCTCCCTACGAGCAGTACTTC
TRBV7-8	NA	NA	TRBJ1-2	CASSGQGPNYGYTF	TGTGCCAGCAGCGGTCAGGGCCCTAACTATGGCTACACCTTC
TRBV18	NA	few	TRBJ1-1	CASSPQPGMNTEAFF	TGTGCCAGCTCACCACAGCCGGGGATGAACACTGAAGCTTTCTTT
TRBV5-1	TRBD1	NA	TRBJ1-1	CASSFRTGINTEAFF	TGCGCCAGCAGCTTCCGGACAGGGATTAACACTGAAGCTTTCTTT
TRBV29-1	TRBD1	NA	TRBJ2-1	CSVLPGQESNEQFF	TGCAGCGTTCTCCCGGGACAGGAGAGCAATGAGCAGTTCTTC
TRBV19	NA	few	TRBJ2-2	CASSISPNTGELFF	TGTGCCAGTAGTATTAGTCCAAACACCGGGGAGCTGTTTTTT
TRBV27	NA	NA	TRBJ2-1	CASSSPTAEGYNEQFF	TGTGCCAGCAGTTCCCCCACAGCGGAAGGCTACAATGAGCAGTTCTTC
TRBV5-1	TRBD2	once	TRBJ2-1	CASSGPAGGANEQFF	TGCGCCAGCAGCGGACCAGCGGGAGGGGCTAATGAGCAGTTCTTC
TRBV2	TRBD2	NA	TRBJ2-3	CASWGTSGAYPIAYF	TGTGCCAGTTGGGGGACTAGCGGGGCGTATCCCATCGCGTATTTT
TRBV5-4	NA	NA	TRBJ2-5	CASSIPRGETQYF	TGTGCCAGCAGCATACCACGGGGGGAGACCCAGTACTTC
TRBV7-9	TRBD1	NA	TRBJ1-1	CASSLGGAGGEAFF	TGTGCCAGCAGCTTGGGTGGGGCAGGGGGGGAAGCTTTCTTT
TRBV2	TRBD1	NA	TRBJ1-2	CASREGTAYGYTF	TGTGCCAGCAGAGAAGGGACAGCCTATGGCTACACCTTC
TRBV9	TRBD2	few	TRBJ2-1	CASSALAGYQFF	TGTGCCAGCAGCGCCCTAGCGGGGTATCAGTTCTTC
TRBV15	NA	NA	TRBJ2-3	CATSRAGLTSDTQYF	TGTGCCACCAGCAGGGCGGGCCTGACTTCAGATACGCAGTATTTT
TRBV11-3	NA	NA	TRBJ2-7	CASSSTSVGEQYF	TGTGCCAGCAGCTCCACCTCGGTCGGCGAGCAGTACTTC
TRBV27	TRBD2	NA	TRBJ2-7	CASSLFGRAYEQYF	TGTGCCAGCAGTTTATTCGGGAGGGCCTACGAGCAGTACTTC
TRBV12-5	NA	NA	TRBJ2-3	CASGTNVGTQYF	TGTGCTAGCGGTACTAATGTGGGTACGCAGTATTTT
TRBV5-6	TRBD1	NA	TRBJ1-2	CASSLSTGVLGANYGYTF	TGTGCCAGCAGCTTATCGACAGGGGTCTTAGGAGCTAACTATGGCTACACCTTC
TRBV9	TRBD1	NA	TRBJ2-5	CASSVAGQGNPQYF	TGTGCCAGCAGCGTAGCCGGACAGGGTAACCCCCAGTACTTC
TRBV6-1	TRBD1	NA	TRBJ1-1	CASRGQMNTEAFF	TGTGCCAGCAGGGGACAGATGAACACTGAAGCTTTCTTT
TRBV7-9	TRBD1	once	TRBJ2-1	CASIEDRGVGNEQFF	TGTGCCAGCATCGAAGACAGGGGGGTAGGGAATGAGCAGTTCTTC
TRBV9	NA	NA	TRBJ1-2	CASSVGYSLHF	TGTGCCAGCAGCGTAGGTTACAGCCTTCACTTC
TRBV19	TRBD1	NA	TRBJ1-5	CASSLALDRVLGQPQHF	TGTGCCAGTAGTCTGGCCTTAGACAGGGTGCTCGGTCAGCCCCAGCATTTT
TRBV11-3	TRBD2	NA	TRBJ2-1	CASSGVSGGNNEQFF	TGTGCCAGCAGCGGGGTCAGCGGGGGTAACAATGAGCAGTTCTTC
TRBV6-1	NA	NA	TRBJ1-4	CASGGGLSTNEKLFF	TGTGCCAGCGGGGGGGGACTCTCAACTAATGAAAAACTGTTTTTT
TRBV14	NA	NA	TRBJ1-2	CASSQDRGGNGYTF	TGTGCCAGCAGCCAAGATAGGGGAGGGAATGGCTACACCTTC
TRBV27	TRBD2	NA	TRBJ2-7	CASSLSTSGNPYEQYF	TGTGCCAGCAGTTTATCTACTAGCGGGAATCCCTACGAGCAGTACTTC
TRBV6-5	TRBD1	NA	TRBJ1-2	CASSYSALGQGDGYTF	TGTGCCAGCAGTTACTCGGCCCTTGGACAGGGAGATGGCTACACCTTC
TRBV7-8	NA	NA	TRBJ2-1	CASSFLIGAYEQFF	TGTGCCAGCAGCTTCCTGATTGGGGCCTATGAGCAGTTCTTC
TRBV27	NA	NA	TRBJ1-2	CASSLNRGGSSYTF	TGTGCCAGCAGTTTAAATCGGGGGGGATCTAGCTACACCTTC
TRBV6-5	NA	NA	TRBJ2-1	CASSYGAYNEQFF	TGTGCCAGCAGTTACGGAGCCTACAATGAGCAGTTCTTC
TRBV19	NA	NA	TRBJ1-2	CASSILATNYGYTF	TGTGCCAGTAGTATCTTGGCCACTAACTATGGCTACACCTTC
TRBV23-1	TRBD1	few	TRBJ2-1	CASSQSSGDRDNEQFF	TGCGCCAGCAGTCAATCGTCCGGGGACAGGGACAATGAGCAGTTCTTC
TRBV28	NA	NA	TRBJ2-7	CASSLLVEGRWDEQYF	TGTGCCAGCAGTTTATTGGTCGAGGGAAGATGGGACGAGCAGTACTTC
TRBV15	NA	NA	TRBJ2-2	CATSRVAGSTGELFF	TGTGCCACCAGCAGAGTTGCGGGGAGCACCGGGGAGCTGTTTTTT
TRBV29-1	NA	NA	TRBJ1-1	CSVERTENEAFF	TGCAGCGTTGAGCGGACAGAAAATGAAGCTTTCTTT
TRBV11-2	TRBD1	NA	TRBJ2-7	CAGGLGQGEQYF	TGTGCCGGAGGGCTGGGACAGGGCGAGCAGTACTTC
TRBV9	TRBD1	NA	TRBJ1-2	CASSVDRGDGYTF	TGTGCCAGCAGCGTAGACAGGGGGGATGGCTACACCTTC
TRBV5-8	TRBD1	few	TRBJ1-4	CASSFGTGNEKLFF	TGTGCCAGCAGCTTCGGGACAGGGAATGAAAAACTGTTTTTT
TRBV7-2	TRBD2	NA	TRBJ2-1	CASSLVRGGREQFF	TGTGCCAGCAGCTTAGTACGCGGGGGGCGCGAGCAGTTCTTC
TRBV6-5	TRBD2	NA	TRBJ2-1	CASGYSGGLVNEQFF	TGTGCCAGCGGCTATAGCGGGGGATTGGTGAATGAGCAGTTCTTC
TRBV5-6	NA	NA	TRBJ1-2	CASSLSYYGYTF	TGTGCCAGCAGCTTGAGCTACTATGGCTACACCTTC
TRBV10-3	TRBD1	once	TRBJ1-5	CAISESPGQGSWDQPQHF	TGTGCCATCAGTGAGTCCCCGGGACAGGGTTCGTGGGATCAGCCCCAGCATTTT
TRBV7-9	TRBD2	NA	TRBJ2-7	CASSPGTSAQRGQYF	TGTGCCAGCAGCCCGGGGACTAGCGCACAGAGGGGGCAGTACTTC
TRBV4-1	NA	NA	TRBJ1-1	CASSQGPNGGRAFF	TGCGCCAGCAGCCAAGGCCCCAATGGGGGGAGGGCTTTCTTT
TRBV7-8	NA	NA	TRBJ1-4	CASSLGQGFGEKLFF	TGTGCCAGCAGCTTAGGGCAGGGGTTCGGGGAAAAACTGTTTTTT
TRBV5-6	TRBD1	NA	TRBJ2-5	CASSSGQGAETQYF	TGTGCCAGCAGCTCGGGACAGGGGGCTGAGACCCAGTACTTC
TRBV7-2	NA	few	TRBJ1-2	CASSSRGASPYGYTF	TGTGCCAGCAGCTCCCGGGGGGCCAGCCCCTATGGCTACACCTTC
TRBV7-8	TRBD1	few	TRBJ2-1	CASTQQGQFHNEQFF	TGTGCCAGCACGCAACAGGGACAGTTCCACAATGAGCAGTTCTTC
TRBV11-2	NA	NA	TRBJ2-7	CASRKTSGEQYF	TGTGCCAGCAGAAAGACTAGTGGCGAGCAGTACTTC